This T cell receptor beta chain came from a study of T cells in Graves' hyperthyroidism and ophthalmopathy. In regard to this clonotype: One base away lies a much larger clone, so this may be a sequencing read error.

TCR beta CDR3 sequences were amplified from RNA transcripts. HTBI primers were the set used in a first-round RT-PCR of the TCR CDR3. One entry per CDR3 protein, called by TCRdb with MiXCR from the multiplex PCR reads. The data contain about 770,000 distinct CDR3 sequences, about 19% of them singletons. The CDR3 has 13 amino acids. V was pared by 3 bases and J by 7 bases, with 13 bases between. CDR1 is DFQATT and CDR2 is SNEGSKA in the germline V gene (reference sequence). The receptor's source is a woman between 50 and 59 years old with Graves' hyperthyroidism that later progressed to Graves' ophthalmopathy. The chain combines TRBV20-1 with TRBJ1-5; D is undetermined. Input material: blood. In DNA form, the CDR3 reads TGCAGTGCTAGGGTCAGTCCAAACCAGCCCCAGCATTTT. Translation gives CSARVSPNQPQHF.